The 32 T cell receptor beta chains below come from one sample, sequenced in a study of blood T cell repertoires in COVID-19. The protocol was immunoSEQ multiplex PCR, while the TCRdb copy is restricted to in-frame clones and leaves out a portion. The sample lists some 130,000 clones; 78% were seen once. The sequenced material came from peripheral blood. These receptors all stem from a man between 60 and 75 years old who had recovered from COVID-19.

This chain joins TRBV30 and TRBJ1-2; 8 nucleotides line up with TRBD1. Losses at the gene ends were 3 bases for V and 4 bases for J; bases not matched to a gene: 4. Germline V CDR1 and CDR2: GTSNPN, SVGIG (reference sequence). The CDR3 covers 13 residues. The CDR3, as DNA: TGTGCCTGGAGCGCGGACAGGGCCTATGGCTACACCTTC. Amino acid sequence: CAWSADRAYGYTF.

This clone was seen more than once but under ten times. The chain is built from TRBV5-4 and TRBJ2-7, with TRBD2 as a possible D gene (6 bases). Trimming stripped 0 bases from V and 3 bases from J, with 13 bases between. Per germline, CDR1 SGHNT and CDR2 YYREEE (reference sequence). The CDR3 is 15 residues long. The DNA for the CDR3 is TGTGCCAGCAGCTTGGCGGGAGAGTTGGTCTACGAGCAGTACTTC. This encodes CASSLAGELVYEQYF. Complete variable domain (other parts from reference TRBV5-4 and TRBJ2-7): ETGVTQSPTHLIKTRGQQVTLRCSSQSGHNTVSWYQQALGQGPQFIFQYYREEENGRGNFPPRFSGLQFPNYSSELNVNALELDDSALYLCASSLAGELVYEQYFGPGTRLTVT.

This chain uses TRBV5-6 with TRBJ1-5; D possibly corresponds to TRBD1 (5 bases). CDR3 length equals 15 residues. The V end lost 1 base, the J end lost 7 bases, and 15 bases lay between the germline ends. Germline V CDR1 and CDR2: SGHDT, YYEEEE. The CDR3 DNA sequence: TGTGCCAGCAGCTTGAAAGGGGAATGGAAACAGCCCCAGCATTTT. This encodes CASSLKGEWKQPQHF. The full variable domain, with the rest looked up from reference TRBV5-6 and TRBJ1-5, is DAGVTQSPTHLIKTRGQQVTLRCSPKSGHDTVSWYQQALGQGPQFIFQYYEEEERQRGNFPDRFSGHQFPNYSSELNVNALLLGDSALYLCASSLKGEWKQPQHFGDGTRLSIL.

Only a few counts were recorded for this clone. This rearrangement joins TRBV6-5 to TRBJ1-6; 8 bases agree with TRBD1. This CDR3 contains 15 residues. J was trimmed by 6 bases and V by 5 bases; bases with no gene match: 6. From germline, CDR1 is MNHEY and CDR2 SVGAGI. The CDR3 DNA reads as TGTGCCAGCAGTAGCCCGGGACAGGCTAATTCACCCCTCCACTTT. Translating gives CASSSPGQANSPLHF.

Only a few counts were recorded for this clone. One junction end disagrees with the germline gene, perhaps due to a read error. CDR3 region: CASSLDPPRQGLGTGELFF. CDR3 DNA sequence: TGTGCTAGCAGCCTAGACCCACCGCGACAGGGTCTGGGTACCGGGGAGCTGTTTTTT. V and J are TRBV7-7 and TRBJ2-2; 7 positions agree with TRBD1. The CDR3 spans 19 residues. Per the germline V gene, CDR1 is SSHAT and CDR2 is FNYEAQ (reference sequence).

V usage is TRBV10-3 and J usage is TRBJ1-1; 8 nucleotides match TRBD1. CDR1 is ENHRY, CDR2 SYGVKD, per germline. Trimming took 3 bases from V and 3 from J; bases not matched to a gene: 3. This CDR3 region has 14 residues. The CDR3 DNA follows: TGTGCCATCAGTGACAGGGGGCAGGACACTGAAGCTTTCTTT. Protein sequence: CAISDRGQDTEAFF.

V usage is TRBV18 and J usage is TRBJ2-5; D is unclear. V lost 6 bases to trimming and J lost 7 bases, with 12 bases between them. CDR1 and CDR2 from the germline V gene are KGHSH and LQKENI. This CDR3 comprises 12 residues. The CDR3 protein is CASSPSWPTQYF. As DNA, the CDR3 is TGTGCCAGCTCCCCCTCGTGGCCGACCCAGTACTTC. Variable domain in full (rest from reference TRBV18 and TRBJ2-5): NAGVMQNPRHLVRRRGQEARLRCSPMKGHSHVYWYRQLPEEGLKFMVYLQKENIIDESGMPKERFSAEFPKEGPSILRIQQVVRGDSAAYFCASSPSWPTQYFGPGTRLLVL.

CDR3 nucleotides: TGTGCCAGCAGTTACATAGGCAGCTCGGGCACTGAAGCTTTCTTT. Protein: CASSYIGSSGTEAFF. The gene calls are TRBV6-5 and TRBJ1-1; D gene ambiguous. The germline gives CDR1 MNHEY, CDR2 SVGAGI. V lost 2 bases to trimming and J lost 4 bases, with 14 bases between them. CDR3 length: 15 residues.

CDR3 protein: CASSPAAAEAFF. The DNA of the CDR3 is TGTGCCAGCTCACCAGCGGCAGCTGAAGCTTTCTTT. The J gene is TRBJ1-1, the V gene TRBV18; D gene uncertain. Germline V gives CDR1 KGHSH, CDR2 LQKENI. V was cut by 2 bases and J by 6 bases, with 7 bases left in between. The CDR3 extends over 12 amino acids.

In this sample, this clone turned up once. The chain links TRBV21-1 to TRBJ1-5; the table's D call TRBD1 went unverified against the DNA. TRBV21-1 is designated a pseudogene. The CDR3 covers 17 residues. CDR3 sequence: CASRGTGGVCSNQPQHF. The CDR3 DNA sequence: TGTGCCAGCAGGGGGACAGGGGGCGTTTGTAGCAATCAGCCCCAGCATTTT.

CDR3 amino acids: CASSSIGTGGVGETQYF. The CDR3 DNA reads TGTGCCAGCAGCTCAATAGGGACAGGGGGCGTAGGGGAGACCCAGTACTTC. V and J are TRBV11-2 and TRBJ2-5; 12 bases fit TRBD1. V was pared by 4 bases and J by 5 bases, with 11 bases of the junction left unmatched. The CDR3 is 17 residues long. CDR1 and CDR2 (germline): SGHAT, FQNNGV.

This clone was observed a few times. The chain joins TRBV6-5 to TRBJ2-3; D might be TRBD1 (5 bases). V lost 6 bases to trimming and J lost 6 bases, with 16 bases between them. The CDR3 contains 14 residues. The germline CDR1 and CDR2 sequences are MNHEY and SVGAGI. CDR3 sequence: CASRGPEQPDTQYF. The CDR3 DNA reads as TGTGCCAGCAGGGGGCCAGAGCAGCCCGATACGCAGTATTTT.

The chain uses TRBV7-8 and TRBJ1-6; tentatively, D is TRBD1 (6 bases). V dropped 4 bases and J dropped 9 bases, with 13 bases sitting between them. Per the germline V gene, CDR1 is SGHVS and CDR2 is FQNEAQ. This CDR3 comprises 14 residues. CDR3 sequence reads: CASSYEGQTSPLHF. The CDR3 bases are TGTGCCAGCAGCTATGAGGGACAAACTTCACCCCTCCACTTT.

The rearrangement uses TRBV19 and TRBJ1-2, with a tentative D call TRBD1 (6 bases). The CDR3 runs to 13 residues. The ends were cut back, 3 bases at V and 10 bases at J, with 15 bases in the middle. From germline, CDR1 is LNHDA and CDR2 SQIVND (reference sequence). The CDR3 nucleotides are TGTGCCAGTAGTATGTGGGACAAAGAATCCTACACCTTC. This sequence encodes CASSMWDKESYTF.

V and J are TRBV21-1 and TRBJ2-4; the D call TRBD2 from the table was never checked on the DNA. TRBV21-1 is termed a pseudogene. The CDR3 contains 16 residues. CDR3 residues: CASSKDGTSGQNIQYF. The CDR3 nucleotides read TGTGCCAGCAGCAAAGACGGGACTAGCGGGCAAAACATTCAGTACTTC.

The chain joins TRBV2 to TRBJ2-1, with 9 positions matching TRBD2. This CDR3 comprises 14 residues. CDR1 and CDR2 (germline): SNHLY, FYNNEI. The junction had 10 bases not matched to a gene; V was cut back by 8 bases and J by 8 bases. In nucleotides, the CDR3 is TGTGCCAGCGGACGGGGACTAGCCCACCATGAGCAGTTCTTC. It codes for CASGRGLAHHEQFF.

The chain carries TRBV4-3 and TRBJ2-5, with 9 bases lining up with TRBD1. The CDR3 covers 16 residues. CDR1 LGHNA and CDR2 YSLEER come from the germline V gene. Trimming removed 1 base from V and 1 base from J; junction bases left unmatched: 4. The DNA for the CDR3 is TGCGCCAGCAGCCAAGTTGTGGGACAGGGCCAAGAGACCCAGTACTTC. Translating it yields CASSQVVGQGQETQYF.

A remark on this clone: The same CDR3 can be traced to other DNA sequences in this sample. The genes are TRBV7-9 and TRBJ1-1; 7 positions match TRBD1. Germline CDR1 and CDR2: SEHNR and FQNEAQ (reference sequence). The CDR3 sequence is 14 residues long. V lost 1 base to trimming and J lost 1 base; unmatched junction nucleotides: 0. The CDR3 nucleotides are TGTGCCAGCAGCTTAGGACAGGGGAACACTGAAGCTTTCTTT. Its translation is CASSLGQGNTEAFF.

The chain links TRBV7-2 to TRBJ1-1; 8 bases agree with TRBD1. This CDR3 is built from 14 residues. Trimming cost V 5 bases and J 4 bases; bases outside gene matches: 6. Looked up from germline, CDR1 is SGHTA and CDR2 is FQGNSA. CDR3 in DNA: TGTGCCAGCAGCGAACGACAGGGGAGCACTGAAGCTTTCTTT. Its protein product is CASSERQGSTEAFF.

This chain connects TRBV30 to TRBJ2-1; TRBD2 might be the D (6 bases). Germline lookup yields CDR1 GTSNPN and CDR2 SVGIG (reference sequence). This CDR3 is built from 15 residues. V gave up 0 bases and J gave up 1 base, with 10 bases separating them. CDR3 sequence (DNA): TGTGCCTGGAGTGTATTACGGGAGTCCTACAATGAGCAGTTCTTC. Encoded protein: CAWSVLRESYNEQFF.

The chain couples TRBV18 to TRBJ1-1, with D uncertain. The CDR3 has 15 residues. The V end was cut by 1 base, the J end by 0 bases, with 9 bases between. Germline CDR1 reads KGHSH; CDR2 reads LQKENI. The CDR3 nucleotides are TGTGCCAGCTCACCACAAAACACCTTGAACACTGAAGCTTTCTTT. This sequence encodes CASSPQNTLNTEAFF.

The rearrangement joins TRBV6-5 to TRBJ2-1, with 12 bases matching TRBD1. V shed 10 bases and J 6 bases; nucleotides not matched to a gene: 10. Germline-derived CDR1 and CDR2 are MNHEY and SVGAGI. There are 15 residues in the CDR3. CDR3 loop: CATAPGQGALNEQFF. CDR3 coding DNA: TGTGCCACCGCCCCGGGACAGGGGGCGCTCAATGAGCAGTTCTTC.

The chain uses TRBV4-3 and TRBJ2-7; a weak D match, TRBD1 (6 bases). V was clipped by 1 base and J by 4 bases, with 8 bases between them. This CDR3 is 13 amino acids long. Germline CDR1 is LGHNA and CDR2 is YSLEER. The DNA for the CDR3 is TGCGCCAGCAGCCAAGCCAGGGGTTACGAGCAGTACTTC. Its protein product is CASSQARGYEQYF.

The chain has TRBV5-1 and TRBJ2-3; 9 bases line up with TRBD2. Trimming took 5 bases from V and 7 from J; bases not matched to a gene: 17. The V gene's germline CDR1 is SGHRS and CDR2 YFSETQ. This CDR3 contains 17 residues. The CDR3 DNA is TGCGCCAGCAGGGATGCCACCTGGCGGGAGGGCCTCCATACGCAGTATTTT. It is translated as CASRDATWREGLHTQYF.

In its sample, this clone was seen a few times. V is TRBV3-1 (or the pseudogene TRBV3-2) and J is TRBJ2-3; 9 bases match TRBD2. J gave up 4 bases and V 1 base, and 12 bases lay outside the gene matches. The CDR3 totals 18 residues. The germline V gene encodes CDR1 LGHDT and CDR2 YNNKEL (reference sequence). DNA of the CDR3: TGTGCCAGCAGCCAAGGCCTGGCGCTGCGGGGGGGTGCAGATACGCAGTATTTT. As protein: CASSQGLALRGGADTQYF.

V is TRBV5-4 and J is TRBJ1-6; no firm D call. This CDR3 contains 13 residues. Looked up from germline, CDR1 is SGHNT and CDR2 is YYREEE (reference sequence). Trimming removed 0 bases at V and 6 bases at J, with 4 bases between. CDR3 amino acids: CASSLGVNSPLHF. CDR3 DNA sequence: TGTGCCAGCAGCTTGGGAGTTAATTCACCCCTCCACTTT.

This clone has more than one count but fewer than ten. V and J are TRBV15 and TRBJ2-2; 7 nucleotides line up with TRBD2. With 6 bases clipped from V and 0 bases from J, the junction kept 4 bases outside the gene matches. Germline CDR1 and CDR2: LNHNV and YYDKDF (reference sequence). This CDR3 comprises 15 residues. CDR3 residues: CATRRGGANTGELFF. Written as DNA, the CDR3 is TGTGCCACCAGGCGGGGAGGGGCGAACACCGGGGAGCTGTTTTTT.

The chain couples TRBV7-9 to TRBJ2-5; no clear D gene. The CDR3 consists of 14 residues. Germline V lookup: CDR1 SEHNR, CDR2 FQNEAQ (reference sequence). The V and J ends lost 1 base and 5 bases respectively, with 11 bases between them. The CDR3 DNA is TGTGCCAGCAGCTTAGACTACATGGCGGAGACCCAGTACTTC. This encodes CASSLDYMAETQYF.

This chain joins TRBV21-1 and TRBJ2-5; TRBD1, as called in the table, went unchecked against the DNA. TRBV21-1 is flagged as a pseudogene. The CDR3 loop spans 16 amino acids. The CDR3 DNA reads as TGTGCCAGCAGCAAAATGGGGGACAGGGTCCAAGAGACCCAGTACTTC. Its translation is CASSKMGDRVQETQYF.

The chain has TRBV27 and TRBJ2-1, with 14 bases matching TRBD2. The CDR3 extends over 17 amino acids. From germline, CDR1 is MNHEY and CDR2 SMNVEV (reference sequence). J lost 6 bases, V lost 4 bases, and 8 bases had no gene match. The CDR3 spells CASSYALTSGRANEQFF. The CDR3 region has the DNA TGTGCCAGCAGTTACGCCCTGACTAGCGGGAGGGCCAATGAGCAGTTCTTC.

The CDR3 loop reads CASSYDRHNTEAFF. The CDR3 DNA reads as TGTGCCAGCAGCTACGACCGACATAACACTGAAGCTTTCTTT. This rearrangement joins TRBV13 to TRBJ1-1; D not certain. This CDR3 region has 14 residues. V was shortened by 4 bases and J by 2 bases, with 11 bases between the two germline ends. Germline V gene sequence: CDR1 PRHDT, CDR2 FYEKMQ (reference sequence).

J is TRBJ2-3 and V is TRBV27, with 7 bases matching TRBD1. Germline V gene sequence: CDR1 MNHEY, CDR2 SMNVEV (reference sequence). This CDR3 contains 16 residues. J was trimmed by 2 bases and V by 5 bases; bases with no gene match: 10. The CDR3: CASSAPNRGHTDTQYF. CDR3 nucleotides: TGTGCCAGCAGTGCTCCTAACAGGGGCCACACAGATACGCAGTATTTT.